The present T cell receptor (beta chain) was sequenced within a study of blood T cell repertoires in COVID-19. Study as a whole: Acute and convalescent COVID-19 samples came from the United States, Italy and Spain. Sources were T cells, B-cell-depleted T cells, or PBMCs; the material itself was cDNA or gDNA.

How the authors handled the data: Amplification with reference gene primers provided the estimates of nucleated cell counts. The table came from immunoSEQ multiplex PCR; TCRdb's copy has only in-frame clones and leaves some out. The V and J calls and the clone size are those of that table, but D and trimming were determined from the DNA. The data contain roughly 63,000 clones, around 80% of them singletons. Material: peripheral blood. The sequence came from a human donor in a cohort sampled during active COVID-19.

Here the CDR3 reads CASSYGDYGYTF. The CDR3 DNA reads TGTGCCAGCAGCTATGGAGACTATGGCTACACCTTC. The V gene is TRBV11-3, the J gene TRBJ1-2, with D unclear. V shed 4 bases and J shed 3 bases, with 6 bases lying between them. Germline V gene sequence: CDR1 SGHNT, CDR2 YENEEA. This CDR3 contains 12 residues.